The present T cell receptor beta chain was sequenced within a study of blood T cell repertoires in COVID-19. This table comes from immunoSEQ multiplex PCR, and its TCRdb copy is limited to in-frame clones, with some not included. The sample has about 10,000 clones, just over 85% seen once. The CDR3 consists of 13 residues. Germline assignment: CDR1 GTSNPN and CDR2 SVGIG (reference sequence). V lost 8 bases and J lost 2, with 15 bases in between. The V gene is TRBV30, the J gene TRBJ1-2, with D possibly TRBD1 on 5 matching bases. The source material was peripheral blood. The sequence was collected from a human donor in a cohort sampled during active COVID-19. In DNA, the CDR3 is TGTGCCAAAACGACAGATCACAACTATGGCTACACCTTC. It is translated as CAKTTDHNYGYTF.